This TCR beta chain is drawn from a study of blood T cell repertoires in COVID-19. This CDR3 has 20 amino acids. With 6 bases clipped from V and 0 bases from J, the junction kept 17 bases outside the gene matches. The germline V gene has CDR1 SGDLS and CDR2 YYNGEE. Study processing details: Scientists estimated how many nucleated cells there were by amplifying reference gene primers. The table came from immunoSEQ multiplex PCR; TCRdb's copy has only in-frame clones and leaves some out. V and J calls and clone size are as listed in that table; D and trimming were resolved from the DNA. This sample yields 60,000 to 85,000 clones, of which approximately 84% are seen a single time; about a tenth belongs to the top ten.

The chain joins TRBV9 to TRBJ1-5; 11 bases map to TRBD1. Material: peripheral blood. The sequence derives from a man between 60 and 75 years old with COVID-19, enrolled during active disease. The CDR3 nucleotides read TGTGCCAGCACCACAGCCCGGAGGACAGGGGGCTGGGTTAGCAATCAGCCCCAGCATTTT. Its protein product is CASTTARRTGGWVSNQPQHF.